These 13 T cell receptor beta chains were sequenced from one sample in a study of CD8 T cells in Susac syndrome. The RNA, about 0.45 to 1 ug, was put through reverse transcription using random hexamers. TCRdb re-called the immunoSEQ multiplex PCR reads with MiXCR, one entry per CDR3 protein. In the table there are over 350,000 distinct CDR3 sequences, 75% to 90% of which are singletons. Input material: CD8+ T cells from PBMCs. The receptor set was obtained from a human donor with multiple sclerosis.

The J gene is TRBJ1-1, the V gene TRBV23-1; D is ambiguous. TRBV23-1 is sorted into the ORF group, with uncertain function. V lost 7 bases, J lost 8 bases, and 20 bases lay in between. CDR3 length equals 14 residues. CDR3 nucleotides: TGCGCCAGCATCGCTGGGCATGGGAAGACCGAAGCTTTCTTT. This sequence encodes CASIAGHGKTEAFF.

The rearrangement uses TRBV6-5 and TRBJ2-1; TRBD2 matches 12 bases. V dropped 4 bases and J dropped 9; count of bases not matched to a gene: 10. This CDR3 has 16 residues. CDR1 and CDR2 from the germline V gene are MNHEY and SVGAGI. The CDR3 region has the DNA TGTGCCAGCAGTTTATCGACTAGCGGGGGCTTTGGTGAGCAGTTCTTC. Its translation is CASSLSTSGGFGEQFF.

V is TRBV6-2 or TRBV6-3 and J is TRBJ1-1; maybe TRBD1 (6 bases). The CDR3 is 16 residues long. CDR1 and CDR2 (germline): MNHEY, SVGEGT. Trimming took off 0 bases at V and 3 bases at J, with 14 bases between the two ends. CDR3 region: CASSYSRRRGDTEAFF. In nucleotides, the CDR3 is TGTGCCAGCAGTTACTCGCGACGGAGGGGGGACACTGAAGCTTTCTTT.

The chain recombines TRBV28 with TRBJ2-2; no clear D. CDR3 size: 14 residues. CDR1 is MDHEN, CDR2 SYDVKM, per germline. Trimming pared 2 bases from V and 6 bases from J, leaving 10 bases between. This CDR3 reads CASSLGQVAGELFF. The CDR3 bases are TGTGCCAGCAGTTTAGGTCAGGTAGCCGGGGAGCTGTTTTTT. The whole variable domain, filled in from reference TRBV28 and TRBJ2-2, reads DVKVTQSSRYLVKRTGEKVFLECVQDMDHENMFWYRQDPGLGLRLIYFSYDVKMKEKGDIPEGYSVSREKKERFSLILESASTNQTSMYLCASSLGQVAGELFFGEGSRLTVL.

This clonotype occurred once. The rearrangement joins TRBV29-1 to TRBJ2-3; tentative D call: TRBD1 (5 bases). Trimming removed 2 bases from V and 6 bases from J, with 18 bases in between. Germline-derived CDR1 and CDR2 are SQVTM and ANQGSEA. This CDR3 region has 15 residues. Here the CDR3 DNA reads TGCAGCGTTGAATACTTGGACACCATCTCGGATACGCAGTATTTT. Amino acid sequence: CSVEYLDTISDTQYF.

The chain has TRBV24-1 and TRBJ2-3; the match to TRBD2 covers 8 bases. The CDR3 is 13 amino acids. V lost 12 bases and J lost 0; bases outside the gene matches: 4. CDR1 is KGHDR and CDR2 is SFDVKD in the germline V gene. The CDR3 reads CAVSGGSTDTQYF. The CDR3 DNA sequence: TGTGCCGTAAGCGGGGGAAGCACAGATACGCAGTATTTT.

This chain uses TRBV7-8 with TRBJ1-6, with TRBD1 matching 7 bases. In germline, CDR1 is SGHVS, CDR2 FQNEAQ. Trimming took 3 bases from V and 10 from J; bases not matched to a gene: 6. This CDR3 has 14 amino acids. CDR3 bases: TGTGCCAGCAGCTTGACAGGGAATCTCTCACCCCTCCACTTT. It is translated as CASSLTGNLSPLHF.

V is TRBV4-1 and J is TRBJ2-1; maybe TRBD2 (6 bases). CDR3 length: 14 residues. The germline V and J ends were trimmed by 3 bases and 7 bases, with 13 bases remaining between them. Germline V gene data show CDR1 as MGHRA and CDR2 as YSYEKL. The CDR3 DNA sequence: TGCGCCAGCAGCCACCTTGAAGGGAGGAATGAGCAGTTCTTC. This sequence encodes CASSHLEGRNEQFF.

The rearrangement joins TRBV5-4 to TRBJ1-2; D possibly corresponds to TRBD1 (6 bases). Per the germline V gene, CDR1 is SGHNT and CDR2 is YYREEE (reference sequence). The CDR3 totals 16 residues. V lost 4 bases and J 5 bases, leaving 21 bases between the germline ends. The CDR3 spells CASSEATGEIVYGYTF. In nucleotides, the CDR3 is TGTGCCAGCAGCGAGGCGACAGGCGAAATTGTATATGGCTACACCTTC. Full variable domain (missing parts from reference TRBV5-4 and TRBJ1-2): ETGVTQSPTHLIKTRGQQVTLRCSSQSGHNTVSWYQQALGQGPQFIFQYYREEENGRGNFPPRFSGLQFPNYSSELNVNALELDDSALYLCASSEATGEIVYGYTFGSGTRLTVV.

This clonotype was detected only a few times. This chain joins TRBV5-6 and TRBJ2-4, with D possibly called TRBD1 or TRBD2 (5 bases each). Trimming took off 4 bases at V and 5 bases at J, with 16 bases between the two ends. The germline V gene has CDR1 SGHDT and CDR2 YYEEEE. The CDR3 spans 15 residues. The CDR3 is CASSLGVGDQNIQYF. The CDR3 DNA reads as TGTGCCAGCAGCCTAGGGGTGGGGGACCAAAACATTCAGTACTTC.

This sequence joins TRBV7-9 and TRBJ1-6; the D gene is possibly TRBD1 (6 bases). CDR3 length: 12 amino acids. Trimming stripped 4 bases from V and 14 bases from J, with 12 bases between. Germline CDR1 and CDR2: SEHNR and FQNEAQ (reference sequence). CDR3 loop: CASSSPQGTLHF. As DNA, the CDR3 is TGTGCCAGCAGCTCCCCACAGGGAACCCTCCACTTT.

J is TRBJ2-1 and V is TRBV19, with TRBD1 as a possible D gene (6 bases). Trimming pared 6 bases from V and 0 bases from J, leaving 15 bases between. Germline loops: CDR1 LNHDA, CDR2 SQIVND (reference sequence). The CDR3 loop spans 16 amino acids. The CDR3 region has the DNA TGTGCCAGTAGAACAGGGCTGTCGAGCTCCTACAATGAGCAGTTCTTC. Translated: CASRTGLSSSYNEQFF. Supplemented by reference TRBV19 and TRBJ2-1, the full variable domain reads DGGITQSPKYLFRKEGQNVTLSCEQNLNHDAMYWYRQDPGQGLRLIYYSQIVNDFQKGDIAEGYSVSREKKESFPLTVTSAQKNPTAFYLCASRTGLSSSYNEQFFGPGTRLTVL.

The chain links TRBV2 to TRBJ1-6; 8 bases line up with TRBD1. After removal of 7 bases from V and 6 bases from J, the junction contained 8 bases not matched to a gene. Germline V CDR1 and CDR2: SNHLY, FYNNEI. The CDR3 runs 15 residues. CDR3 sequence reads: CASKDRANLNSPLHF. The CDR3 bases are TGTGCCAGCAAGGACAGGGCTAACCTTAATTCACCCCTCCACTTT.